This T cell receptor (beta chain) emerged from a study of cytomegalovirus exposure and HLA in healthy donors. PCR was performed using 60 Vbeta and 13 Jbeta primers. The protocol was immunoSEQ multiplex PCR, while the TCRdb copy is restricted to in-frame clones and leaves out a portion. The sample records 110,000 to 150,000 clones, 70% to 85% being singletons. CDR1 and CDR2 from the germline V gene are MNHEY and SMNVEV (reference sequence). The CDR3 runs 14 residues. The V and J ends lost 4 bases and 2 bases, in that order; junction bases with no gene match: 4. The receptor was isolated from a male donor in good health and CMV-seronegative. The V gene is TRBV27, the J gene TRBJ2-7; 8 bases map to TRBD2. The sequenced material came from PBMCs. CDR3 protein: CASSSQAGAYEQYF. Written as DNA, the CDR3 is TGTGCCAGCAGTTCACAAGCGGGAGCCTACGAGCAGTACTTC.